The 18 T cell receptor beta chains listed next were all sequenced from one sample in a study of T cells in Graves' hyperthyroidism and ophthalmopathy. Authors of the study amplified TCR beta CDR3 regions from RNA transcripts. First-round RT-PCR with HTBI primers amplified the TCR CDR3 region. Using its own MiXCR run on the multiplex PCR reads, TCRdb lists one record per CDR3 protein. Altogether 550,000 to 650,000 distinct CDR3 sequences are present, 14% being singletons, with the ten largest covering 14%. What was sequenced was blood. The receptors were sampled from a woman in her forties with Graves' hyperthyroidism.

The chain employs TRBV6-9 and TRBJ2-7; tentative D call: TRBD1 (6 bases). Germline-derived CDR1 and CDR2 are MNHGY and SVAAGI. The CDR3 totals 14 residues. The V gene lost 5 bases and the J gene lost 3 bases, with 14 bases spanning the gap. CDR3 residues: CASSHPGQFYEQYF. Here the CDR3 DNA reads TGTGCCAGCAGTCATCCGGGACAATTCTACGAGCAGTACTTC.

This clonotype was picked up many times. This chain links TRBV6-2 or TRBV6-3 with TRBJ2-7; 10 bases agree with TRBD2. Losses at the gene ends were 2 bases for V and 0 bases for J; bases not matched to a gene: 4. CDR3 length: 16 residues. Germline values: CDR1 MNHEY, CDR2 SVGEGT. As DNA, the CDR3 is TGTGCCAGCAGTTACAAGGCTAGCGGGAGCTCCTACGAGCAGTACTTC. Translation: CASSYKASGSSYEQYF.

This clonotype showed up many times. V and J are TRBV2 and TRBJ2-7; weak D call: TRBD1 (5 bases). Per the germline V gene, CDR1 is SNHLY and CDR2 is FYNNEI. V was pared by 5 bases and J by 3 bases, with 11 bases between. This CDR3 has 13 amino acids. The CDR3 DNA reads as TGTGCCAGCAGTCAGGGTTCCGGCTACGAGCAGTACTTC. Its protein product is CASSQGSGYEQYF.

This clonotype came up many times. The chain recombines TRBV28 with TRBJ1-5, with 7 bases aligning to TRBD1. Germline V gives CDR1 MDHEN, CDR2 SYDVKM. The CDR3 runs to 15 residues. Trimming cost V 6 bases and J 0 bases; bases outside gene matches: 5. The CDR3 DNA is TGTGCCAGCAGCGGGACAGATTATAGCAATCAGCCCCAGCATTTT. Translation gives CASSGTDYSNQPQHF. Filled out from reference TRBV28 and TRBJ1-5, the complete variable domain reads DVKVTQSSRYLVKRTGEKVFLECVQDMDHENMFWYRQDPGLGLRLIYFSYDVKMKEKGDIPEGYSVSREKKERFSLILESASTNQTSMYLCASSGTDYSNQPQHFGDGTRLSIL.

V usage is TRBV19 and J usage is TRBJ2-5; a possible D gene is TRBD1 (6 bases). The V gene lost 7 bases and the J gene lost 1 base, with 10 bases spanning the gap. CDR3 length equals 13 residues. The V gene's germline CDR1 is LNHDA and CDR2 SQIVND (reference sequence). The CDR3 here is CASKQGVQETQYF. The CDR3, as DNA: TGTGCCAGTAAACAGGGCGTCCAAGAGACCCAGTACTTC.

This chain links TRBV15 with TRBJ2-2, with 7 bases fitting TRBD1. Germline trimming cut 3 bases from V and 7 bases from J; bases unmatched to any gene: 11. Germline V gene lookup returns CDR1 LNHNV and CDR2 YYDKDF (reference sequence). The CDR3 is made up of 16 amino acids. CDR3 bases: TGTGCCACCAGCAGTCCACCGAGGGGGCCCCACGGGGAGCTGTTTTTT. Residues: CATSSPPRGPHGELFF.

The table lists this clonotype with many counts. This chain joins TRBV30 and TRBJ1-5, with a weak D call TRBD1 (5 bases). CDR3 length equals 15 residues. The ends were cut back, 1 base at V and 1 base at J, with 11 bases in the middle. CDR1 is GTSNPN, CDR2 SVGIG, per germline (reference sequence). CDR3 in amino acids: CAWSAGHSSNQPQHF. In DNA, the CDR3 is TGTGCCTGGAGTGCAGGACACTCAAGCAATCAGCCCCAGCATTTT. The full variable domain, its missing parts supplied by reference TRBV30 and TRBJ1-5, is SQTIHQWPATLVQPVGSPLSLECTVEGTSNPNLYWYRQAAGRGLQLLFYSVGIGQISSEVPQNLSASRPQDRQFILSSKKLLLSDSGFYLCAWSAGHSSNQPQHFGDGTRLSIL.

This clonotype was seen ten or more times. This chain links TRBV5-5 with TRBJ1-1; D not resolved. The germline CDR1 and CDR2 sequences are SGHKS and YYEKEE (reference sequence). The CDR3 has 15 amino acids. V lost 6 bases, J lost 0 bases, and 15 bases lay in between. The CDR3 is CASTMRIELNTEAFF. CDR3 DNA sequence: TGTGCCAGCACCATGCGTATAGAATTGAACACTGAAGCTTTCTTT.

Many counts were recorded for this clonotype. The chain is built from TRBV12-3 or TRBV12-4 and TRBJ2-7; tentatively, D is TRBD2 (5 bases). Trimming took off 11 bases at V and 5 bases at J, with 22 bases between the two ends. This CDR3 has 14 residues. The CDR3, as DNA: TGTGCCTCCTCAGCTGGACTCCTGACGAACGAGCAGTACTTC. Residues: CASSAGLLTNEQYF.

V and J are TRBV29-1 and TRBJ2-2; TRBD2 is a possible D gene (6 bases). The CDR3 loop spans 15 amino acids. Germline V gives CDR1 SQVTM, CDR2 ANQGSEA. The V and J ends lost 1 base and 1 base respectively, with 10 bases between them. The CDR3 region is CSVEGRAGNTGELFF. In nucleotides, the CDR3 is TGCAGCGTTGAAGGGAGGGCAGGGAACACCGGGGAGCTGTTTTTT.

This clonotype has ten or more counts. CDR3 protein: CASSQFTTGKRGYTF. The DNA for the CDR3 is TGTGCCAGCAGCCAATTCACAACAGGGAAGCGCGGCTACACCTTC. The V gene is TRBV28, the J gene TRBJ1-2, with D perhaps TRBD1 (6 bases). This CDR3 is 15 amino acids long. Per the germline V gene, CDR1 is MDHEN and CDR2 is SYDVKM. V dropped 6 bases and J dropped 8 bases, with 22 bases sitting between them.

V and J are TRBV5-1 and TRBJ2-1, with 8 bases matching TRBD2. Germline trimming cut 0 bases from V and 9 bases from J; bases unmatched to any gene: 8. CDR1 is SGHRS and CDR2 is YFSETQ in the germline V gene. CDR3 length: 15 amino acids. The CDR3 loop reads CASSLDPAGAGEQFF. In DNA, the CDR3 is TGCGCCAGCAGCTTGGATCCAGCGGGAGCCGGTGAGCAGTTCTTC.

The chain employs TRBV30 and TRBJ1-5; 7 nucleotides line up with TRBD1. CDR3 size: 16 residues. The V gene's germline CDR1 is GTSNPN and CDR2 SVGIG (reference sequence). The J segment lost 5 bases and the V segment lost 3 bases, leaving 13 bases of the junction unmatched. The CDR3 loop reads CAWSPTGALHHQPQHF. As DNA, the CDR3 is TGTGCCTGGAGCCCTACAGGGGCCCTGCACCATCAGCCCCAGCATTTT.

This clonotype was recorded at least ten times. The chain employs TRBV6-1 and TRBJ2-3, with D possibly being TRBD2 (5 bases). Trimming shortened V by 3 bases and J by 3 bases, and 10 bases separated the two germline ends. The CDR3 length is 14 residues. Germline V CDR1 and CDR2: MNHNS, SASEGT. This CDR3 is CASSERVRTDTQYF. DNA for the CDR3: TGTGCCAGCAGTGAGCGGGTCAGAACAGATACGCAGTATTTT.

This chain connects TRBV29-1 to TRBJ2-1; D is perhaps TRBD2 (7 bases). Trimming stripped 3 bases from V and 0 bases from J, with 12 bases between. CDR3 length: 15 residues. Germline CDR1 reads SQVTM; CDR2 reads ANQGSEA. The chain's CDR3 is CSVESGEGSYNEQFF. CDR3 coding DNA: TGCAGCGTTGAGTCAGGGGAGGGCTCCTACAATGAGCAGTTCTTC.

Written as DNA, the CDR3 is TGTGCCAGCAGCTTAACCGGGACAGTCAAAAACATTCAGTACTTC. This codes for CASSLTGTVKNIQYF. The rearrangement uses TRBV7-8 and TRBJ2-4; 7 nucleotides align to TRBD1. The CDR3 sequence is 15 residues long. CDR1 is SGHVS, CDR2 FQNEAQ, per germline. V was clipped by 2 bases and J by 3 bases; unmatched bases: 4.

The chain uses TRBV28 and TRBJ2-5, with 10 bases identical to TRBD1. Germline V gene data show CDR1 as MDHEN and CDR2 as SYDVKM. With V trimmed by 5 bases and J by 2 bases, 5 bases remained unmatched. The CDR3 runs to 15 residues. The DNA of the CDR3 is TGTGCCAGCAGTCCGACAGGGGGCGTACAAGAGACCCAGTACTTC. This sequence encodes CASSPTGGVQETQYF.

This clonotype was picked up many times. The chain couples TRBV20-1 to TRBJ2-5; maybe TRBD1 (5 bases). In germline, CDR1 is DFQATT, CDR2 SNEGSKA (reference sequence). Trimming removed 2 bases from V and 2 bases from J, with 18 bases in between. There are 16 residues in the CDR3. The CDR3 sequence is CSARIGRPAGQETQYF. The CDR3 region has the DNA TGCAGTGCTAGAATTGGTAGGCCGGCAGGGCAAGAGACCCAGTACTTC.